This TCR beta chain appears in the sequencing data of a study of blood T cell repertoires in COVID-19. Germline lookup yields CDR1 SGHVS and CDR2 FNYEAQ. The CDR3 contains 14 residues. Trimming removed 3 bases from V and 8 bases from J, with 11 bases in between. The repertoire was sequenced with immunoSEQ multiplex PCR; TCRdb's copy has only in-frame clones and lacks some. Of about 85,000 clones in the sample, roughly 78% are singletons; the top ten hold about 1.2%. The V gene is TRBV7-6, the J gene TRBJ1-6, with unresolved D. The receptor was derived from a woman aged 80 or over with acute or convalescent COVID-19. The sample was peripheral blood. CDR3 loop: CASSLTYSYSPLHF. The CDR3 DNA sequence: TGTGCCAGCAGCTTGACGTACAGTTATTCACCCCTCCACTTT. Drawing the rest from reference TRBV7-6 and TRBJ1-6, the complete variable domain is GAGVSQSPRYKVTKRGQDVALRCDPISGHVSLYWYRQALGQGPEFLTYFNYEAQQDKSGLPNDRFSAERPEGSISTLTIQRTEQRDSAMYRCASSLTYSYSPLHFGNGTRLTVT.